This T cell receptor (beta chain) was captured in a study of blood T cell repertoires in COVID-19. Overall study context: Sites across the United States, Italy and Spain contributed samples from acute and convalescent COVID-19. Sources were T cells, B-cell-depleted T cells, or PBMCs; the material itself was cDNA or gDNA.

Followed longitudinally, the Seattle patients had been enrolled during active infection. Original handling: Estimated nucleated cell counts came from reference gene primer amplification. The protocol was immunoSEQ multiplex PCR, while the TCRdb copy is restricted to in-frame clones and leaves out a portion. That table furnishes V, J and clone size, whereas the DNA furnished D and trimming. The sample contains more than 200,000 clones, about 88% of which appear only once. This clonotype originated in a woman in her fifties or sixties with COVID-19, enrolled during active disease. Sequenced sample: peripheral blood.

The CDR3 protein is CASSTLPGTDTQYF. DNA for the CDR3: TGTGCCAGTAGTACCCTCCCGGGGACAGATACGCAGTATTTT. The chain uses TRBV19 and TRBJ2-3; TRBD2 might be the D (5 bases). Germline loops: CDR1 LNHDA, CDR2 SQIVND (reference sequence). Trimming cost V 4 bases and J 3 bases, with 11 bases left between them. The CDR3 spans 14 residues. The variable domain in full, with the rest retrieved from reference TRBV19 and TRBJ2-3, is DGGITQSPKYLFRKEGQNVTLSCEQNLNHDAMYWYRQDPGQGLRLIYYSQIVNDFQKGDIAEGYSVSREKKESFPLTVTSAQKNPTAFYLCASSTLPGTDTQYFGPGTRLTVL.